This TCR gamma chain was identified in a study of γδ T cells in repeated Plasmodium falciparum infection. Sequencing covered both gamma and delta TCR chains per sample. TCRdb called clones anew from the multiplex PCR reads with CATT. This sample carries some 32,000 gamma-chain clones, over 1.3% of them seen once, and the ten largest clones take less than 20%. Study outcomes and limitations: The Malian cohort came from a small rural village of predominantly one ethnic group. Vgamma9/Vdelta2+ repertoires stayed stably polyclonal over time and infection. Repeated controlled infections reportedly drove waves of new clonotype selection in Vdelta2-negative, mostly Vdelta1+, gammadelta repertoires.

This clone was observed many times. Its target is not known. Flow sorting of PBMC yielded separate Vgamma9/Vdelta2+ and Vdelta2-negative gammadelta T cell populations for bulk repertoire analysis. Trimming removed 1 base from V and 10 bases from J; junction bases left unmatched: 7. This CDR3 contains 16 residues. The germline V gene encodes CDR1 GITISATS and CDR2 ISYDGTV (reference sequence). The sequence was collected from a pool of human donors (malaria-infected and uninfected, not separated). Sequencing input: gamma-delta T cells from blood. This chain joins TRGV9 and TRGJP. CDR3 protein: CALWEVFSLGKKIKVF. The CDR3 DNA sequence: TGTGCCTTGTGGGAGGTCTTTTCTTTGGGCAAAAAAATCAAGGTATTT.